This T cell receptor beta chain was retrieved from a study of CD4 T cells in relation to SARS-CoV-2 and coronaviruses. Study overall: Shared crossreactive spike epitopes were mapped to their HLA restriction. Study-wide results and limits: Samples before the pandemic and after infection were not matched within any donor.

Before the COVID-19 pandemic, during about 2011-2019, CD4+ T cells were taken from unexposed donors. Naive and memory CD4+ T cells came from enriched cryopreserved PBMCs. Profiled with immunoSEQ multiplex PCR; TCRdb holds only in-frame clones, not every one. The data contain about 64,000 clones, about 95% of them singletons. The germline V gene encodes CDR1 SGHRS and CDR2 YFSETQ. Trimming took 4 bases from V and 8 from J, leaving 13 bases between them. This CDR3 is 13 amino acids long. With regard to this clone: Its antigen is currently unknown.

The sequenced sample was naive CD4+ T cells from PBMCs. Specified subset: naive CD4+ T cells isolated by negative enrichment. The gene calls are TRBV5-1 and TRBJ2-1; D gene unclear. This TCR was recovered from a human donor in good health. CDR3 in DNA: TGCGCCAGCAGCCCAAGTACGCTCCATGAGCAGTTCTTC. This gives the protein CASSPSTLHEQFF.